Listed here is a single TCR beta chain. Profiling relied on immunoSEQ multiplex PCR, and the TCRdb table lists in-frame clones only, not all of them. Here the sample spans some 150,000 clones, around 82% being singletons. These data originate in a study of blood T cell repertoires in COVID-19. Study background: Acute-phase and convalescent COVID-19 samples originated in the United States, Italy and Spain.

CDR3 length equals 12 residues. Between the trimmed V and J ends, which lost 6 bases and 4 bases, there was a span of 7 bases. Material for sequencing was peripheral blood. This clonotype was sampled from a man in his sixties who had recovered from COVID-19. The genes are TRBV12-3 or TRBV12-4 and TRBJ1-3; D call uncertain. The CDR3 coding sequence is TGTGCCAGCAGACTAGCAGGAAACACCATATATTTT. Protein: CASRLAGNTIYF.